This T cell receptor (beta chain) was identified in a study of T cell repertoires in cytomegalovirus infection. One entry per CDR3 protein results from TCRdb running MiXCR on the reads. The table shows hundreds of thousands of distinct CDR3 sequences, with roughly 34% occurring only once. CDR1 is SGHAT and CDR2 is FQNNGV in the germline V gene. The CDR3 is 15 residues long. Trimming pared 5 bases from V and 0 bases from J, leaving 11 bases between. About this clonotype: What it binds is unknown.

Source: cultured PBMCs, taken from culture after CMV antigen stimulation. V and J are TRBV11-2 and TRBJ2-1, with D possibly being TRBD1 (5 bases). This clonotype was sampled from a human donor in good health (CMV status not recorded). Some clones in this sample may be carry-over from other donors' samples. This CDR3 is CASSPIRDSYNEQFF. CDR3 nucleotides: TGTGCCAGCAGCCCCATCAGGGACTCCTACAATGAGCAGTTCTTC. The entire variable domain, with the rest obtained from reference TRBV11-2 and TRBJ2-1, is as follows: EAGVAQSPRYKIIEKRQSVAFWCNPISGHATLYWYQQILGQGPKLLIQFQNNGVVDDSQLPKDRFSAERLKGVDSTLKIQPAKLEDSAVYLCASSPIRDSYNEQFFGPGTRLTVL.